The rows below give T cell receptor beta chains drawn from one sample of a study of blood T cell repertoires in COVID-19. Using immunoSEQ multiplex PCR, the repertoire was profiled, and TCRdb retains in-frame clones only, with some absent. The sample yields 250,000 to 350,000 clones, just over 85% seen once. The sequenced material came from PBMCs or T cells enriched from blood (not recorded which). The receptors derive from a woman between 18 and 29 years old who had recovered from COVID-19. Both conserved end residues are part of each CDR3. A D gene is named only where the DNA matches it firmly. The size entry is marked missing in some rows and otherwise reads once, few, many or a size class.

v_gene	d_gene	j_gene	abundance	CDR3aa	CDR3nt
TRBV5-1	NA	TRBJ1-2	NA	CASSLTSHPLSGYGYTF	TGCGCCAGCAGCTTGACCTCCCACCCACTTAGCGGCTATGGCTACACCTTC
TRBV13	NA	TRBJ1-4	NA	CASSPGPQSGNEKLFF	TGTGCCAGCAGCCCCGGTCCCCAGTCGGGGAATGAAAAACTGTTTTTT
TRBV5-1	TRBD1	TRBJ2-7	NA	CASSLYGQGSYEQYF	TGCGCCAGCAGCTTGTACGGACAGGGTTCCTACGAGCAGTACTTC
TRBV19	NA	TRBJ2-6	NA	CASSAALGANVLTF	TGTGCCAGTAGTGCCGCGCTGGGGGCCAACGTCCTGACTTTC
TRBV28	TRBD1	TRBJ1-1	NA	CASSYRTGAKNEAFF	TGTGCCAGCAGCTATAGGACAGGGGCCAAAAATGAAGCTTTCTTT
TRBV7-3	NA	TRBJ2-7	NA	CASSPGEYSEQYF	TGTGCCAGCAGCCCAGGGGAATACTCCGAGCAGTACTTC
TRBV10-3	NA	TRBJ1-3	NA	CAISTGSGNTIYF	TGTGCCATCAGTACAGGCTCTGGAAACACCATATATTTT
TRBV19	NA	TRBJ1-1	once	CASSTQMNTEAFF	TGTGCCAGTAGTACCCAAATGAACACTGAAGCTTTCTTT
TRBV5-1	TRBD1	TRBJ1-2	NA	CASSQGQFYGYTF	TGCGCCAGCAGCCAGGGACAGTTCTATGGCTACACCTTC
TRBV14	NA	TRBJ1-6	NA	CASSQEIGPHYNSPLHF	TGTGCCAGCAGCCAAGAAATTGGTCCACACTATAATTCACCCCTCCACTTT
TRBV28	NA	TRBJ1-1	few	CASRAGDQNTEAFF	TGTGCCAGCAGGGCAGGGGACCAGAACACTGAAGCTTTCTTT
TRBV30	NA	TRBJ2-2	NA	CASVRDTSNTGELFF	TGTGCGTCGGTCCGGGACACTTCGAACACCGGGGAGCTGTTTTTT
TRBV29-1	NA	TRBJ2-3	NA	CSVEARLDASTDTQYF	TGCAGCGTTGAGGCTAGACTCGACGCTAGCACAGATACGCAGTATTTT
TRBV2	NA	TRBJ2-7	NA	CASKTEYYEQYF	TGTGCCAGCAAAACAGAATACTACGAGCAGTACTTC
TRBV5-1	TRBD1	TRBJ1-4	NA	CASSLEGQVDEKLFF	TGCGCCAGCAGCTTGGAGGGACAGGTGGATGAAAAACTGTTTTTT
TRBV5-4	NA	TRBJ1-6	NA	CASSSDRSGLGDSPLHF	TGTGCCAGCAGCTCCGACAGGTCTGGGCTAGGTGATTCACCCCTCCACTTT
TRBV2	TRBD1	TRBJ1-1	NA	CASRFDRDTEAFF	TGTGCCAGCAGATTCGACAGGGACACTGAAGCTTTCTTT
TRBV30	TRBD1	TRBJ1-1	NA	CAWSVRGLTEAFF	TGTGCCTGGAGTGTAAGGGGGCTTACTGAAGCTTTCTTT